Here is one TCR beta chain with its context. Its antigen is as yet unknown. The data derive from a study of molecular identifiers for immune sequencing clone quantification. On the study more broadly: Five portions were made in replicates from RNA of approximately 22,000 or 94,000 naive CD8 cells, and four underwent sequencing. Study-wide results and limits: The study found clones above 20 RNA copies held over 99% of effector molecules and under 1% in naive cells.

A CD8+CD4-CCR7+CD45RA+ gate was used to sort naive CD8 T cells. Previously described methods and listed TCR primers produced bulk TCR libraries. Each CDR3 protein is one row after TCRdb ran MiXCR on the PCR reads. The table lists 460,000 or so distinct CDR3 sequences, around 23% of them singletons. Unmatched junction bases numbered 7, after V lost 1 base and J lost 4 bases. This CDR3 comprises 16 residues. This TCR derives from a human donor in good health. Some libraries in this study had Jurkat cell RNA spiked in. The sample taken for sequencing was naive CD8+ T cells from blood, with Jurkat cell RNA spiked in. Subset in this sample: FACS-sorted CD8+CD4-CCR7+CD45RA+ naive T cells. The chain carries TRBV12-3 or TRBV12-4 and TRBJ2-3, with 8 nucleotides matching TRBD2. The CDR3 protein is CASSLVGRGDADTQYF. The CDR3 DNA is TGTGCCAGCAGTTTAGTGGGGCGGGGGGACGCAGATACGCAGTATTTT.